One sample yielded the 28 T cell receptor beta chains listed below, sequenced in a study of T cell changes during pregnancy in multiple sclerosis. The table came from immunoSEQ multiplex PCR; TCRdb's copy has only in-frame clones and leaves some out. The profile shows more than 85,000 clones, around nine tenths of them singletons. The sequenced sample was peripheral blood, obtained in the second trimester of pregnancy. These receptors were obtained from a female donor with multiple sclerosis, enrolled in a pregnancy study.

The chain has TRBV7-2 and TRBJ2-7, with 7 bases fitting TRBD1. CDR3 length: 15 residues. The V gene end was trimmed by 4 bases and the J gene end by 2 bases; junction bases not matched to a gene: 8. Germline V CDR1 and CDR2: SGHTA, FQGNSA. This CDR3 reads CASSSGPGTAYEQYF. The CDR3 DNA sequence: TGTGCCAGCAGCTCCGGGCCCGGGACAGCCTACGAGCAGTACTTC.

The chain couples TRBV11-2 to TRBJ2-7; 8 bases align to TRBD1. The V segment lost 6 bases and the J segment 5 bases; nucleotides outside the gene matches: 3. The CDR3 runs to 12 residues. The germline V gene encodes CDR1 SGHAT and CDR2 FQNNGV. CDR3 loop: CASSRTGNEQYF. The CDR3 nucleotides are TGTGCCAGCAGTCGGACAGGGAACGAGCAGTACTTC.

This clone has a single count. The chain links TRBV30 to TRBJ1-6; 8 bases agree with TRBD1. The CDR3 is 16 residues long. In germline, CDR1 is GTSNPN, CDR2 SVGIG (reference sequence). V shed 5 bases and J 7 bases; nucleotides not matched to a gene: 13. Here the CDR3 DNA reads TGTGCCTGGGCGAGACCTTCGGGACAGGTGAATTCACCCCTCCACTTT. It translates to CAWARPSGQVNSPLHF.

In this sample, this clone turned up once. The J gene is TRBJ2-1, the V gene TRBV27; the match to TRBD2 covers 9 bases. CDR1 and CDR2 (germline): MNHEY, SMNVEV (reference sequence). The J segment lost 6 bases and the V segment lost 3 bases, leaving 6 bases of the junction unmatched. There are 15 residues in the CDR3. The CDR3 region has the DNA TGTGCCAGCAGTTTTCTAGCGGGGTCCGGCAATGAGCAGTTCTTC. It is translated as CASSFLAGSGNEQFF.

The rearrangement links TRBV6-5 to TRBJ1-5; 9 bases map to TRBD1. Germline-derived CDR1 and CDR2 are MNHEY and SVGAGI. The CDR3 contains 13 residues. Losses at the gene ends were 5 bases for V and 5 bases for J; bases not matched to a gene: 1. The DNA for the CDR3 is TGTGCCAGCAGTAGGACAGGGGATCAGCCCCAGCATTTT. This encodes CASSRTGDQPQHF.

This rearrangement joins TRBV5-1 to TRBJ1-1; unclear D gene. V lost 3 bases, J lost 4 bases, and 13 bases lay in between. Germline V gene sequence: CDR1 SGHRS, CDR2 YFSETQ. CDR3 length: 14 residues. In DNA, the CDR3 is TGCGCCAGCAGCTACCTTGGGGAGGCCACTGAAGCTTTCTTT. Its protein is CASSYLGEATEAFF.

Written as DNA, the CDR3 is TGTGCCAGCAGCTCGTCCAGGATCCGCGGCTACACCTTC. Translated, it gives CASSSSRIRGYTF. V gene TRBV28 combines with J gene TRBJ1-2; D unclear. V was cut by 6 bases and J by 8 bases, with 16 bases left in between. The CDR3 contains 13 residues. Germline V gene sequence: CDR1 MDHEN, CDR2 SYDVKM.

This clone was seen a single time. V and J are TRBV28 and TRBJ2-5, with 9 positions matching TRBD2. Germline V CDR1 and CDR2: MDHEN, SYDVKM. With 2 bases clipped from V and 4 bases from J, the junction kept 5 bases outside the gene matches. The CDR3 is made up of 15 amino acids. CDR3 DNA: TGTGCCAGCAGTTTAGGTAGCGGGAGAGGAGAGACCCAGTACTTC. Translating gives CASSLGSGRGETQYF.

The chain employs TRBV9 and TRBJ2-2; TRBD1 is a possible D gene (5 bases). CDR3 length: 13 amino acids. The V gene lost 5 bases and the J gene lost 5 bases, with 10 bases spanning the gap. Germline CDR1 and CDR2: SGDLS and YYNGEE. The CDR3 spells CASSPRQTGELFF. Written as DNA, the CDR3 is TGTGCCAGCAGTCCAAGACAGACCGGGGAGCTGTTTTTT.

The chain couples TRBV28 to TRBJ2-4, with a weak D call TRBD2 (5 bases). V was cut by 1 base and J by 0 bases, with 16 bases left in between. CDR3 size: 18 residues. Per the germline V gene, CDR1 is MDHEN and CDR2 is SYDVKM. CDR3 residues: CASSLLVGGHRAKNIQYF. The CDR3 nucleotides read TGTGCCAGCAGTTTATTGGTAGGCGGGCATCGAGCCAAAAACATTCAGTACTTC.

This chain connects TRBV5-1 to TRBJ2-7, with TRBD1 identical over 11 bases. Germline loops: CDR1 SGHRS, CDR2 YFSETQ. V shed 7 bases and J 4 bases; nucleotides not matched to a gene: 7. This CDR3 contains 14 residues. CDR3 nucleotides: TGCGCCAGCCGCCGGGACAGGGGGACGTACGAGCAGTACTTC. Its protein product is CASRRDRGTYEQYF. Complete variable domain (other parts from reference TRBV5-1 and TRBJ2-7): KAGVTQTPRYLIKTRGQQVTLSCSPISGHRSVSWYQQTPGQGLQFLFEYFSETQRNKGNFPGRFSGRQFSNSRSEMNVSTLELGDSALYLCASRRDRGTYEQYFGPGTRLTVT.

This rearrangement joins TRBV18 to TRBJ2-1; 9 positions match TRBD2. The germline gives CDR1 KGHSH, CDR2 LQKENI. The CDR3 is 16 residues long. With 1 base clipped from V and 5 bases from J, the junction kept 6 bases outside the gene matches. DNA of the CDR3: TGTGCCAGCTCACCACGGGGACTAGCTAACCACAATGAGCAGTTCTTC. Protein sequence: CASSPRGLANHNEQFF.

This clone was recorded once. CDR3: CASSKWGGKETQYF. The CDR3 DNA follows: TGTGCCAGCAGCAAATGGGGCGGTAAAGAGACCCAGTACTTC. The chain joins TRBV21-1 to TRBJ2-5; TRBD1, the table's D call, was not compared with the DNA. TRBV21-1 is assigned pseudogene status. The CDR3 is made up of 14 amino acids.

This clone showed up just once. This chain links TRBV6-6 with TRBJ1-1; D is perhaps TRBD1 (5 bases). The length of the CDR3 is 12 residues. From germline, CDR1 is MNHNY and CDR2 SVGAGI (reference sequence). Trimming pared 7 bases from V and 4 bases from J, leaving 10 bases between. CDR3 in DNA: TGTGCCAGCACCCCGCAGGGCACTGAAGCTTTCTTT. Protein: CASTPQGTEAFF.

V and J are TRBV6-6 and TRBJ1-3; D is unresolved. The CDR3 sequence is 12 residues long. V lost 2 bases and J 8 bases, leaving 7 bases between the germline ends. Germline V gene data show CDR1 as MNHNY and CDR2 as SVGAGI (reference sequence). The chain's CDR3 is CASSYSPDTIYF. The CDR3 nucleotides read TGTGCCAGCAGTTACAGTCCGGACACCATATATTTT.

The genes are TRBV7-9 and TRBJ2-7; weak D call: TRBD2 (7 bases). With 1 base removed from V and 3 bases from J, the gap between germline ends came to 19 bases. CDR1 and CDR2 (germline): SEHNR, FQNEAQ (reference sequence). The CDR3 runs 17 residues. The DNA of the CDR3 is TGTGCCAGCAGCTTAGGAATGGGGGGGGCTTTTGTCTACGAGCAGTACTTC. This translates into CASSLGMGGAFVYEQYF.

The CDR3 DNA is TGTGCCAGCAGCGTAGGGGTGGGGGGGCCCCAGCATTTT. It encodes CASSVGVGGPQHF. The rearrangement joins TRBV9 to TRBJ1-5; TRBD1 is a possible D gene (5 bases). This CDR3 region has 13 residues. The germline V gene has CDR1 SGDLS and CDR2 YYNGEE. V lost 0 bases, J lost 9 bases, and 10 bases lay in between.

V usage is TRBV11-2 and J usage is TRBJ1-6; tentatively, D is TRBD1 (6 bases). The CDR3 is made up of 17 amino acids. V was pared by 5 bases and J by 2 bases, with 16 bases between. CDR1 and CDR2 (germline): SGHAT, FQNNGV. Written as DNA, the CDR3 is TGTGCCAGCAGCCTCCTAGCGGGGACAACCTATAATTCACCCCTCCACTTT. Translated: CASSLLAGTTYNSPLHF.

The V gene is TRBV5-1, the J gene TRBJ1-2; 7 nucleotides align to TRBD1. After removal of 4 bases from V and 13 bases from J, the junction contained 7 bases not matched to a gene. The length of the CDR3 is 11 residues. Germline V lookup: CDR1 SGHRS, CDR2 YFSETQ. The CDR3 spells CASSPGTDLTF. In DNA form, the CDR3 reads TGCGCCAGCAGCCCTGGGACAGACCTCACCTTC.

This clone is a singleton in its sample. The V gene is TRBV6-1, the J gene TRBJ1-1; the match to TRBD1 covers 7 bases. The germline gives CDR1 MNHNS, CDR2 SASEGT. CDR3 size: 15 residues. Trimming at V came to 5 bases and at J to 1 base, leaving 7 bases not matched to a gene. The CDR3 bases are TGTGCCAGCAGTACAGAGACAGGGTGGAACACTGAAGCTTTCTTT. It specifies CASSTETGWNTEAFF.

The V gene is TRBV5-6, the J gene TRBJ2-3; the D gene is possibly TRBD1 (6 bases). Germline CDR1 SGHDT, CDR2 YYEEEE. The CDR3 totals 14 residues. Deletions cut 1 base from V and 1 base from J, with 7 bases between. The CDR3 nucleotides read TGTGCCAGCAGCTTGACAGGGCGCACAGATACGCAGTATTTT. This gives the protein CASSLTGRTDTQYF.

The CDR3, as DNA: TGCGCCAGCAGCTCTAGGGACATTTTCCCAGATACGCAGTATTTT. Protein product: CASSSRDIFPDTQYF. The chain links TRBV5-1 to TRBJ2-3, with TRBD1 as a possible D gene (6 bases). This CDR3 contains 15 residues. Trimming pared 3 bases from V and 4 bases from J, leaving 15 bases between. The germline V gene has CDR1 SGHRS and CDR2 YFSETQ.

This clone appeared a single time. The rearrangement joins TRBV6-5 to TRBJ2-2; the match to TRBD2 covers 8 bases. V dropped 4 bases and J dropped 3; count of bases not matched to a gene: 7. The germline CDR1 and CDR2 sequences are MNHEY and SVGAGI. The CDR3 is 16 amino acids. This CDR3 is CASSFMGLGDTGELFF. The CDR3 DNA sequence: TGTGCCAGCAGTTTCATGGGACTAGGGGACACCGGGGAGCTGTTTTTT.

The gene calls are TRBV10-2 and TRBJ1-1; D is unresolved. The V gene's germline CDR1 is WSHSY and CDR2 SAAADI. Trimming took 4 bases from V and 6 from J, leaving 9 bases between them. The CDR3 length is 12 residues. The CDR3 spells CASSVAGAEAFF. As DNA, the CDR3 is TGCGCCAGCAGTGTGGCAGGCGCTGAAGCTTTCTTT.

The chain is built from TRBV19 and TRBJ2-5; 11 positions match TRBD1. V was pared by 3 bases and J by 1 base, with 4 bases of the junction left unmatched. Germline lookup yields CDR1 LNHDA and CDR2 SQIVND (reference sequence). This CDR3 contains 16 residues. This chain's CDR3 is CASSMTGTGGQETQYF. The CDR3 DNA follows: TGTGCCAGTAGTATGACCGGGACAGGGGGCCAAGAGACCCAGTACTTC.

The V gene is TRBV19, the J gene TRBJ2-7; 11 nucleotides agree with TRBD1. The ends lost 5 bases at V and 4 bases at J; junction bases unmatched: 10. The germline V gene encodes CDR1 LNHDA and CDR2 SQIVND (reference sequence). The CDR3 has 16 amino acids. The CDR3 DNA reads as TGTGCCAGTAGTTCCGCCGGGACAGGGGGAGGTTACGAGCAGTACTTC. Amino acid sequence: CASSSAGTGGGYEQYF.

This clone was detected once. The V gene is TRBV7-3, the J gene TRBJ2-3; TRBD1 is a possible D gene (6 bases). Germline CDR1 and CDR2: SGHTA and FQGTGA. The CDR3 totals 15 residues. V lost 0 bases, J lost 3 bases, and 10 bases lay in between. CDR3 in DNA: TGTGCCAGCAGCTTAACGGACAGAAGTACAGATACGCAGTATTTT. Encoded protein: CASSLTDRSTDTQYF.

The chain is built from TRBV28 and TRBJ2-2; D ambiguous. V was cut by 8 bases and J by 5 bases, with 9 bases left in between. CDR1 is MDHEN and CDR2 is SYDVKM in the germline V gene. There are 12 residues in the CDR3. For the CDR3, the DNA is TGTGCCAGCGGTGAGGTAACCGGGGAGCTGTTTTTT. Amino acid sequence: CASGEVTGELFF.